The clone carrying this T cell receptor (beta chain) was seen more than once but under ten times. The data were taken from a study of blood T cell repertoires in COVID-19. About the study: Sites across the United States, Italy and Spain contributed samples from acute and convalescent COVID-19.

Methods used by the authors: From reference gene primer amplification, estimates of nucleated cell counts were derived. The data were produced by immunoSEQ multiplex PCR, yet TCRdb's version contains in-frame clones alone and is incomplete. The V and J calls and clone size come from that table; D and trimming were worked out from the DNA. The sample has more than 50,000 clones, roughly 90% seen once. Trimming took 2 bases from V and 6 from J, leaving 7 bases between them. This CDR3 has 13 amino acids. The V gene's germline CDR1 is MNHEY and CDR2 SVGEGT. Source material: peripheral blood. The TCR sequence derives from a human donor in a cohort sampled during active COVID-19. The chain recombines TRBV6-2 or TRBV6-3 with TRBJ2-2; the D is unclear. DNA of the CDR3: TGTGCCAGCAGTTACGGTCGGGCCGGGGAGCTGTTTTTT. It is translated as CASSYGRAGELFF.